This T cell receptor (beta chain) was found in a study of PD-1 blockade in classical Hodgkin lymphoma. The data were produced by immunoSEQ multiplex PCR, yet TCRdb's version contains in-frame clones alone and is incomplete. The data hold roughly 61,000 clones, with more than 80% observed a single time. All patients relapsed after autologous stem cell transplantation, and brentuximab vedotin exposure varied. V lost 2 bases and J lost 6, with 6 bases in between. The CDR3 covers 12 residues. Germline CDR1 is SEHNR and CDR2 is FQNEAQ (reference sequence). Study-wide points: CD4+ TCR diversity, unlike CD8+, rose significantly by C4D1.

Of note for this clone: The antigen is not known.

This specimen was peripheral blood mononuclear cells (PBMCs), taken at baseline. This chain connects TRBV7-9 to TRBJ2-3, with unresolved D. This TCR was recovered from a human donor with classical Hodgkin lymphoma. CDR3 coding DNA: TGTGCCAGCAGCTTACTGGTGGATACGCAGTATTTT. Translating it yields CASSLLVDTQYF.